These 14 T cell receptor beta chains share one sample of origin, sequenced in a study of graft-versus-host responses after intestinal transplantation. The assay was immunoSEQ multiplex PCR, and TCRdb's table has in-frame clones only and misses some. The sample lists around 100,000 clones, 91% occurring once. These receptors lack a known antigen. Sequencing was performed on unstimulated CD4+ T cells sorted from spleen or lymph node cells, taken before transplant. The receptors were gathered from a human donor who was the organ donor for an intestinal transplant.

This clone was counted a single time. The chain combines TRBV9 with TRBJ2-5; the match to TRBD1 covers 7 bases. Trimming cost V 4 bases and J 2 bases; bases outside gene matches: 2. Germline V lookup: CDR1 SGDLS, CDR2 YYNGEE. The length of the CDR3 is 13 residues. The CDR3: CASSIQGQETQYF. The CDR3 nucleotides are TGTGCCAGCAGCATACAGGGGCAAGAGACCCAGTACTTC.

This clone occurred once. This chain's CDR3 is CASSQGLGWQGDRYGYTF. DNA for the CDR3: TGCGCCAGCAGCCAAGGACTAGGGTGGCAGGGAGACCGCTATGGCTACACCTTC. V gene TRBV4-1 combines with J gene TRBJ1-2; D might be TRBD1 (5 bases). V was trimmed by 1 base and J by 4 bases, leaving 22 bases between them. CDR3 size: 18 residues. The germline V gene encodes CDR1 MGHRA and CDR2 YSYEKL.

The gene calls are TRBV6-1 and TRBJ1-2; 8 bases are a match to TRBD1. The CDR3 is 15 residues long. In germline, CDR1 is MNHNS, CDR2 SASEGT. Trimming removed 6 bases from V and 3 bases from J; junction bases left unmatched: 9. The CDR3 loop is CASRDREVADYGYTF. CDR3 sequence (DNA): TGTGCCAGCAGGGACAGGGAGGTGGCTGACTATGGCTACACCTTC.

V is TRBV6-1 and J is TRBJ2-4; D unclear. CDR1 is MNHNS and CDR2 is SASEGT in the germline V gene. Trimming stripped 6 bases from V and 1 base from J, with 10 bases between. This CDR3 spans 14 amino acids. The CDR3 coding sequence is TGTGCCAGCAGCGACTTTGCTGCCAAAAACATTCAGTACTTC. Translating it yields CASSDFAAKNIQYF.

This CDR3 reads CASSRQGALGNTIYF. The DNA of the CDR3 is TGTGCCAGCAGCCGACAGGGGGCTTTAGGAAACACCATATATTTT. This chain uses TRBV6-5 with TRBJ1-3; 10 bases agree with TRBD1. The trim removed 6 bases at V and 4 bases at J, leaving 6 bases unmatched. The CDR3 totals 15 residues. CDR1 and CDR2 from the germline V gene are MNHEY and SVGAGI.

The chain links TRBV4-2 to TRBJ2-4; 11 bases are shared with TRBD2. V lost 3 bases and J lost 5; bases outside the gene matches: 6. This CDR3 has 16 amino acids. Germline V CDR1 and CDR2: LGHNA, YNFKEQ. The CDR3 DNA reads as TGTGCCAGCAGCCATTCTAGCGGGGGGCCGGAAAACATTCAGTACTTC. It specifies CASSHSSGGPENIQYF.

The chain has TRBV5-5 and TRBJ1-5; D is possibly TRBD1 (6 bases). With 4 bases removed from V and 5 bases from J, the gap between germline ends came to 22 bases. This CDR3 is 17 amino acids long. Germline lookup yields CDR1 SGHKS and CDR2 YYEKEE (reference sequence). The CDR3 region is CASSTHWTAVTDQPQHF. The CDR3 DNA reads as TGTGCCAGCAGCACCCACTGGACAGCTGTGACGGATCAGCCCCAGCATTTT.

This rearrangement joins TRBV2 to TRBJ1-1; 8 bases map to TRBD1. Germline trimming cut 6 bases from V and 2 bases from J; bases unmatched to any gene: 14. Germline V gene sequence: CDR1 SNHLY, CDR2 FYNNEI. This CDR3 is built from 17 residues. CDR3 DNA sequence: TGTGCCAGCAGGGATATAATCGACAGGGGTGGAAACACTGAAGCTTTCTTT. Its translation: CASRDIIDRGGNTEAFF.

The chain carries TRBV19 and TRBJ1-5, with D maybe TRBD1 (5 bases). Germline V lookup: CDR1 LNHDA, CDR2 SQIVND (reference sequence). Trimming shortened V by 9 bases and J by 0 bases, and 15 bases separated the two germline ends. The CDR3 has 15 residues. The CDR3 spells CASRDGGSSNQPQHF. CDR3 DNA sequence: TGTGCCAGCCGGGACGGGGGGTCTAGCAATCAGCCCCAGCATTTT.

The DNA for the CDR3 is TGTGCCAGCAGTTCTGGACTAGCGGGGGTGGCAGATACGCAGTATTTT. Its protein product is CASSSGLAGVADTQYF. The chain recombines TRBV5-6 with TRBJ2-3; 13 bases map to TRBD2. J lost 4 bases, V lost 5 bases, and 7 bases had no gene match. The CDR3 covers 16 residues. Germline V gene lookup returns CDR1 SGHDT and CDR2 YYEEEE. The variable domain in full, with the rest retrieved from reference TRBV5-6 and TRBJ2-3, is DAGVTQSPTHLIKTRGQQVTLRCSPKSGHDTVSWYQQALGQGPQFIFQYYEEEERQRGNFPDRFSGHQFPNYSSELNVNALLLGDSALYLCASSSGLAGVADTQYFGPGTRLTVL.

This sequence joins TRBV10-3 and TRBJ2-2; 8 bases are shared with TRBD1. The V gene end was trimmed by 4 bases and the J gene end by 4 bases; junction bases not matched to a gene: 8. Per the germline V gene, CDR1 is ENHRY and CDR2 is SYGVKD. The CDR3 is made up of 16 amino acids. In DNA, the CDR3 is TGTGCCATCAGTGGTGGACAGGGTCGAGGCACCGGGGAGCTGTTTTTT. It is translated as CAISGGQGRGTGELFF.

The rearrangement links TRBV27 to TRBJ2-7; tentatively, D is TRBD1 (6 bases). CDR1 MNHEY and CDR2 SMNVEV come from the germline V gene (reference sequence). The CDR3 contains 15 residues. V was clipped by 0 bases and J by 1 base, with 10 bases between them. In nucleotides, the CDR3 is TGTGCCAGCAGTTTATCGCGGACAGCTTCCTACGAGCAGTACTTC. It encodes CASSLSRTASYEQYF.

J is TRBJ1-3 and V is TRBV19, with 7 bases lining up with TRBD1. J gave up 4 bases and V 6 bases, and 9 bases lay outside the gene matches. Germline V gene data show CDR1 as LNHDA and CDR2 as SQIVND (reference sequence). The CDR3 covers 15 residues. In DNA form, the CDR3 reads TGTGCCAGTAGCGTAACAGGGGCCAGCGGAAACACCATATATTTT. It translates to CASSVTGASGNTIYF.

The CDR3 coding sequence is TGTGCCAGCAGCCGCACAGGGGTAACTGAAGCTTTCTTT. Translated: CASSRTGVTEAFF. This chain joins TRBV4-2 and TRBJ1-1, with 7 bases aligning to TRBD1. Germline trimming cut 4 bases from V and 5 bases from J; bases unmatched to any gene: 4. The CDR3 sequence is 13 residues long. CDR1 is LGHNA and CDR2 is YNFKEQ in the germline V gene.